The 8 T cell receptor beta chains listed next were all sequenced from one sample in a study of blood T cells in healthy people across ages. The use of a sample-barcoded 5' primer and a J-beta primer mix characterized a second PCR of roughly 6 to 12 cycles. TCRdb re-called the 5' RACE reads with MiXCR, one entry per CDR3 protein. The sample lists about 380,000 distinct CDR3 sequences, roughly half occurring once. Input material: blood. Receptors originate from a man in his 60s in good health.

The J gene is TRBJ2-7, the V gene TRBV5-1; TRBD2 matches 8 bases. V was pared by 4 bases and J by 10 bases, with 16 bases of the junction left unmatched. This CDR3 contains 15 residues. Germline values: CDR1 SGHRS, CDR2 YFSETQ. CDR3 amino acids: CASSLQRGAREAQYF. For the CDR3, the DNA is TGCGCCAGCAGCCTTCAGAGGGGAGCGCGGGAGGCCCAGTACTTC.

This clonotype was picked up a small number of times. The V call is TRBV5-1, the J call TRBJ2-7; D gene unclear. Trimming took 3 bases from V and 0 from J, leaving 10 bases between them. Per the germline V gene, CDR1 is SGHRS and CDR2 is YFSETQ. The CDR3 spans 14 residues. CDR3: CASSWWASSYEQYF. The DNA for the CDR3 is TGCGCCAGCAGCTGGTGGGCCTCCTCCTACGAGCAGTACTTC. Drawing the rest from reference TRBV5-1 and TRBJ2-7, the complete variable domain is KAGVTQTPRYLIKTRGQQVTLSCSPISGHRSVSWYQQTPGQGLQFLFEYFSETQRNKGNFPGRFSGRQFSNSRSEMNVSTLELGDSALYLCASSWWASSYEQYFGPGTRLTVT.

This clonotype was recorded at least ten times. The gene calls are TRBV7-2 and TRBJ2-3; 8 bases are shared with TRBD1. CDR3 length equals 15 residues. V shed 1 base and J 2 bases; nucleotides not matched to a gene: 2. CDR1 and CDR2 from the germline V gene are SGHTA and FQGNSA. CDR3 nucleotide sequence: TGTGCCAGCAGCTTAGGGACAGGGCACACAGATACGCAGTATTTT. This codes for CASSLGTGHTDTQYF.

The gene calls are TRBV4-2 and TRBJ1-2; D is undetermined. Trimming removed 0 bases at V and 0 bases at J, with 14 bases between. CDR3 length: 17 residues. Per the germline V gene, CDR1 is LGHNA and CDR2 is YNFKEQ. The CDR3, as DNA: TGTGCCAGCAGCCAAGATCTACACCCAGAAGCTAACTATGGCTACACCTTC. It is translated as CASSQDLHPEANYGYTF.

This clonotype was seen a handful of times. The chain is built from TRBV12-3 or TRBV12-4 and TRBJ1-2, with 10 positions matching TRBD1. The CDR3 loop spans 13 amino acids. The V gene end was trimmed by 5 bases and the J gene end by 8 bases; junction bases not matched to a gene: 5. CDR3 amino acids: CASSIWTGGGYTF. The CDR3 bases are TGTGCCAGCAGTATATGGACAGGGGGAGGCTACACCTTC.

J is TRBJ2-6 and V is TRBV29-1; D is unresolved. V lost 5 bases and J 2 bases, leaving 10 bases between the germline ends. CDR3 length: 14 residues. Germline V gene sequence: CDR1 SQVTM, CDR2 ANQGSEA. CDR3 amino acids: CSVSEPTGANVLTF. Here the CDR3 DNA reads TGCAGCGTTAGTGAACCCACTGGGGCCAACGTCCTGACTTTC.

On this clonotype itself: With a much larger clone just one base away, this may be a read error. The genes are TRBV20-1 and TRBJ2-4; 9 bases fit TRBD2. The DNA end favors TRBJ2-7, so the J call may be wrong. Germline assignment: CDR1 DFQATT and CDR2 SNEGSKA (reference sequence). CDR3 size: 16 residues. The CDR3 DNA follows: TGCAGTGCTGGGAGTCCCGGGACTAGCACTTCCTACGAGCAGTACTTC. Its protein product is CSAGSPGTSTSYEQYF.

V and J are TRBV18 and TRBJ2-2; 9 bases agree with TRBD1. The V and J ends lost 3 bases and 6 bases, in that order; junction bases with no gene match: 8. The CDR3 extends over 16 amino acids. Germline lookup yields CDR1 KGHSH and CDR2 LQKENI. The CDR3 sequence: CASSPKHRGRSGELFF. In DNA, the CDR3 is TGTGCCAGCTCACCCAAGCACAGGGGGCGGTCCGGGGAGCTGTTTTTT.